Each of the 21 T cell receptor beta chains below was sequenced from the same sample in a study of graft-versus-host responses after intestinal transplantation. Sequencing used immunoSEQ multiplex PCR; TCRdb keeps in-frame clones, though not all of them. The table records almost 70,000 clones, 80% to 95% of them present only once. Sequenced here: bone marrow, sampled less than 750 days after intestinal transplantation. These receptors were collected from a human patient who received an intestinal transplant, so some T cells may come from the graft donor.

The chain combines TRBV5-1 with TRBJ1-2; 8 bases agree with TRBD1. This CDR3 comprises 15 residues. V lost 3 bases to trimming and J lost 4 bases; unmatched junction nucleotides: 8. CDR1 SGHRS and CDR2 YFSETQ come from the germline V gene. CDR3 DNA sequence: TGCGCCAGCAGCTCTCCGGGACAGGTCCCCTATGGCTACACCTTC. Amino acid sequence: CASSSPGQVPYGYTF.

This chain connects TRBV5-1 to TRBJ2-2, with D perhaps TRBD1 (6 bases). Germline CDR1 and CDR2: SGHRS and YFSETQ. The CDR3 is 18 amino acids. Trimming left V 1 base short and J 2 bases short, with 18 bases between. CDR3 bases: TGCGCCAGCAGCTTGTCTTGGACAGAAACTCGTAACACCGGGGAGCTGTTTTTT. This codes for CASSLSWTETRNTGELFF.

The chain employs TRBV5-1 and TRBJ1-1, with D unclear. The V gene's germline CDR1 is SGHRS and CDR2 YFSETQ. Trimming took off 0 bases at V and 1 base at J, with 10 bases between the two ends. CDR3 length: 15 residues. The CDR3 DNA is TGCGCCAGCAGCTTGGGACTGACCGAGAACACTGAAGCTTTCTTT. It specifies CASSLGLTENTEAFF.

The CDR3: CASSLDVGYNSPLHF. In DNA, the CDR3 is TGTGCCAGCAGTTTGGACGTCGGTTATAATTCACCCCTCCACTTT. This chain joins TRBV28 and TRBJ1-6; unclear D gene. V lost 3 bases to trimming and J lost 4 bases, with 10 bases between them. Germline lookup yields CDR1 MDHEN and CDR2 SYDVKM. The CDR3 has 15 residues.

The chain is built from TRBV28 and TRBJ2-7; 11 bases fit TRBD2. Germline-derived CDR1 and CDR2 are MDHEN and SYDVKM. The V segment lost 6 bases and the J segment 0 bases; nucleotides outside the gene matches: 4. The CDR3 length is 15 residues. CDR3 bases: TGTGCCAGCAGCCCGACTAGCGGGGCCTCCTACGAGCAGTACTTC. Protein product: CASSPTSGASYEQYF.

The J gene is TRBJ2-7, the V gene TRBV27; 12 positions match TRBD2. The CDR3 runs to 14 residues. V dropped 5 bases and J dropped 9; count of bases not matched to a gene: 8. Germline values: CDR1 MNHEY, CDR2 SMNVEV (reference sequence). The CDR3 DNA is TGTGCCAGCAGTGGAGGACTAGCGGGAACAGCGCAGTACTTC. The encoded protein is CASSGGLAGTAQYF.

The chain joins TRBV4-1 to TRBJ2-7; D is uncertain. CDR1 MGHRA and CDR2 YSYEKL come from the germline V gene. The CDR3 has 14 amino acids. V was cut by 1 base and J by 0 bases, with 7 bases left in between. Written as DNA, the CDR3 is TGCGCCAGCAGCCAAGTGTCCAGCTCCTACGAGCAGTACTTC. It is translated as CASSQVSSSYEQYF.

The V gene is TRBV5-1, the J gene TRBJ2-2; D is undetermined. Germline lookup yields CDR1 SGHRS and CDR2 YFSETQ. Trimming cost V 2 bases and J 2 bases, with 7 bases left between them. CDR3 length equals 14 residues. The CDR3 loop is CASSFGGNTGELFF. CDR3 coding DNA: TGCGCCAGCAGCTTTGGCGGAAACACCGGGGAGCTGTTTTTT.

This chain links TRBV5-5 with TRBJ1-2; TRBD1 matches at 8 bases. Germline lookup yields CDR1 SGHKS and CDR2 YYEKEE (reference sequence). The CDR3 totals 17 residues. V was clipped by 3 bases and J by 3 bases; unmatched bases: 13. The chain's CDR3 is CASSSDLGTGGYYGYTF. The CDR3 bases are TGTGCCAGCAGCTCCGACCTGGGGACAGGAGGATACTATGGCTACACCTTC.

This clone appeared a single time. The chain carries TRBV7-6 and TRBJ2-4, with TRBD2 as a possible D gene (5 bases). The CDR3 is made up of 14 amino acids. Trimming left V 4 bases short and J 0 bases short, with 7 bases between. Germline V gene data show CDR1 as SGHVS and CDR2 as FNYEAQ. The CDR3 spells CASSSGLAKNIQYF. The CDR3 DNA reads TGTGCCAGCAGCTCTGGACTAGCCAAAAACATTCAGTACTTC.

This clone turned up a few times. This CDR3 reads CASRVGHTTYEQYF. In DNA form, the CDR3 reads TGTGCCAGCAGAGTAGGACACACTACCTACGAGCAGTACTTC. The V gene is TRBV6-5, the J gene TRBJ2-7, with D perhaps matching TRBD1 (5 bases). The CDR3 consists of 14 residues. Per germline, CDR1 MNHEY and CDR2 SVGAGI. The germline V and J ends were trimmed by 6 bases and 2 bases, with 14 bases remaining between them.

The gene calls are TRBV12-5 and TRBJ2-3; 11 bases map to TRBD2. This CDR3 is 16 amino acids long. Germline CDR1 and CDR2: LGHNT and FRNRAP. V was pared by 0 bases and J by 6 bases, with 5 bases of the junction left unmatched. The CDR3: CASGLVPRTSGDTQYF. The DNA of the CDR3 is TGTGCTAGTGGTTTGGTTCCTAGGACTAGCGGGGATACGCAGTATTTT. The full variable domain, completed using reference TRBV12-5 and TRBJ2-3, is DARVTQTPRHKVTEMGQEVTMRCQPILGHNTVFWYRQTMMQGLELLAYFRNRAPLDDSGMPKDRFSAEMPDATLATLKIQPSEPRDSAVYFCASGLVPRTSGDTQYFGPGTRLTVL.

Here the CDR3 DNA reads TGTGCCAGCAGCTTAGCTAGCGGGGGCCTCACAGATACGCAGTATTTT. Translation: CASSLASGGLTDTQYF. The V gene is TRBV7-9, the J gene TRBJ2-3, with 9 bases matching TRBD2. V trimming: 0 bases; J trimming: 2 bases; junction bases outside the gene matches: 3. Looked up from germline, CDR1 is SEHNR and CDR2 is FQNEAQ (reference sequence). The CDR3 has 16 amino acids.

The chain is built from TRBV5-1 and TRBJ1-1, with D unclear. V gave up 0 bases and J gave up 4 bases, with 10 bases separating them. Germline CDR1 and CDR2: SGHRS and YFSETQ. The CDR3 is 14 amino acids. CDR3 in amino acids: CASSLAGTGTEAFF. DNA of the CDR3: TGCGCCAGCAGCTTGGCAGGAACCGGCACTGAAGCTTTCTTT.

The V gene is TRBV6-6, the J gene TRBJ1-1; 9 nucleotides line up with TRBD1. The CDR3 totals 15 residues. CDR1 is MNHNY and CDR2 is SVGAGI in the germline V gene (reference sequence). V lost 4 bases, J lost 1 base, and 4 bases stayed unmatched. In DNA form, the CDR3 reads TGTGCCAGCAGTTTCGGGACAGGGCAGAACACTGAAGCTTTCTTT. It codes for CASSFGTGQNTEAFF.

Notes on this clone: Other DNA sequences from this sample encode an identical CDR3 as well. The V and J genes are TRBV18 and TRBJ1-4; 10 positions match TRBD1. Trimming removed 6 bases from V and 0 bases from J; junction bases left unmatched: 10. The CDR3 sequence is 18 residues long. CDR1 is KGHSH and CDR2 is LQKENI in the germline V gene. In DNA form, the CDR3 reads TGTGCCAGCTCGCCAGCCGGGACAGGGGCAGCAACTAATGAAAAACTGTTTTTT. Translated, it gives CASSPAGTGAATNEKLFF.

V usage is TRBV10-1 and J usage is TRBJ2-1, with D unresolved. The CDR3 runs to 12 residues. The germline V and J ends were trimmed by 0 bases and 7 bases, with 4 bases remaining between them. CDR1 and CDR2 (germline): WNHNN, SYGVQD (reference sequence). CDR3 sequence reads: CASSESRNEQFF. The DNA of the CDR3 is TGCGCCAGCAGTGAGTCTAGAAATGAGCAGTTCTTC.

The CDR3 reads CASSAGSLLGNYGYTF. CDR3 nucleotides: TGTGCCAGCTCAGCAGGGAGCCTCTTGGGCAACTATGGCTACACCTTC. The J gene is TRBJ1-2, the V gene TRBV18, with D possibly TRBD1 on 5 matching bases. The CDR3 totals 16 residues. In germline, CDR1 is KGHSH, CDR2 LQKENI. V was pared by 5 bases and J by 2 bases, with 18 bases between.

This clone has only one observation. The rearrangement links TRBV5-4 to TRBJ2-7; D is unresolved. Germline assignment: CDR1 SGHNT and CDR2 YYREEE (reference sequence). V was clipped by 0 bases and J by 5 bases, with 6 bases between them. CDR3 length equals 12 residues. CDR3 bases: TGTGCCAGCAGCTTGGATCAGAACGAGCAGTACTTC. Translation gives CASSLDQNEQYF.

This clone has only one observation. The rearrangement joins TRBV5-4 to TRBJ2-7; D perhaps matches TRBD1 (6 bases). The CDR3 has 12 amino acids. Trimming cost V 9 bases and J 12 bases, with 22 bases left between them. The germline V gene encodes CDR1 SGHNT and CDR2 YYREEE (reference sequence). Written as DNA, the CDR3 is TGTGCCACCACGAGACAGGACGATAGGACGTACTTC. This codes for CATTRQDDRTYF.

V and J are TRBV5-4 and TRBJ1-2, with D perhaps TRBD1 (5 bases). The CDR3 consists of 16 residues. With 4 bases removed from V and 4 bases from J, the gap between germline ends came to 20 bases. Germline V gives CDR1 SGHNT, CDR2 YYREEE (reference sequence). DNA for the CDR3: TGTGCCAGCAGCGCTGACCGGGACCGGAGAATCTATGGCTACACCTTC. This codes for CASSADRDRRIYGYTF.